This T cell receptor (beta chain) appears in the sequencing data of a study of shared clonotypes between healthy human individuals. V lost 4 bases to trimming and J lost 1 base, with 13 bases between them. Germline assignment: CDR1 SGDLS and CDR2 YYNGEE. The CDR3 consists of 15 residues. This clone was seen a single time. A single base is all that separates this from a far larger clone, so a read error is likely. The sample carries other DNA sequences with the same CDR3. Original methodology: ImmunoSEQ output held junction-only sequences without quality scores, so filtering differed. Libraries were prepared by immunoSEQ multiplex PCR; TCRdb keeps only in-frame clonotypes and omits some of them. V, J and clone size derive from that table, while D and trimming were established from the DNA sequence. The data hold hundreds of thousands of clones, with roughly three quarters observed a single time. Without sorting, samples used 90 million or so PBMCs for genomic DNA.

The sequencing sample was made of PBMCs. J is TRBJ2-3 and V is TRBV9; D remains ambiguous. The receptor comes from a woman aged 35 to 49 in good health. Some clones in this sample may be carry-over from other donors' samples. CDR3 sequence (DNA): TGTGCCAGCAGCCTACTACTGGCAGGCACAGATACGCAGTATTTT. Translating gives CASSLLLAGTDTQYF.